Below, 15 T cell receptor beta chains from the same sample are listed, as sequenced in a study of shared clonotypes between healthy human individuals. Sequencing was performed with immunoSEQ multiplex PCR; in TCRdb, only in-frame clones are kept and a portion is missing. The data show roughly 2.5 million clones, with around nine tenths seen just once and about 0.13% held by the top ten. What was sequenced was naive CD4+ T cells sorted from blood. Subset in this sample: CD45RA+ positively selected. These receptors all come from a man in his late teens or twenties in good health.

V usage is TRBV19 and J usage is TRBJ1-2; unclear D gene. V was clipped by 4 bases and J by 4 bases, with 13 bases between them. CDR1 is LNHDA, CDR2 SQIVND, per germline (reference sequence). The CDR3 extends over 14 amino acids. The CDR3 DNA follows: TGTGCCAGTAGTACTACTGAGGGCCTCTATGGCTACACCTTC. The encoded protein is CASSTTEGLYGYTF.

The genes are TRBV10-3 and TRBJ2-3, with D unclear. V lost 2 bases and J 2 bases, leaving 17 bases between the germline ends. The germline V gene has CDR1 ENHRY and CDR2 SYGVKD. The CDR3 runs 17 residues. The CDR3 reads CAISEGADLLHTDTQYF. CDR3 nucleotide sequence: TGTGCCATCAGTGAGGGAGCAGACCTTCTGCACACAGATACGCAGTATTTT.

As to this clone: This specimen includes other DNA sequences encoding the same CDR3. This chain joins TRBV11-2 and TRBJ2-7; D is ambiguous. This CDR3 comprises 12 residues. Trimming took 4 bases from V and 0 from J, leaving 4 bases between them. Germline CDR1 reads SGHAT; CDR2 reads FQNNGV. The CDR3: CASSSSSYEQYF. The DNA for the CDR3 is TGTGCCAGCAGCTCGAGCTCCTACGAGCAGTACTTC.

V gene TRBV11-2 combines with J gene TRBJ2-2, with TRBD1 as a possible D gene (6 bases). The V gene lost 0 bases and the J gene lost 6 bases, with 14 bases spanning the gap. The CDR3 consists of 16 residues. Germline lookup yields CDR1 SGHAT and CDR2 FQNNGV. The DNA for the CDR3 is TGTGCCAGCAGCTTAGATGGGCGGACAGTGCCCGGGGAGCTGTTTTTT. Amino acids: CASSLDGRTVPGELFF. Full variable domain (remainder filled in from reference TRBV11-2 and TRBJ2-2): EAGVAQSPRYKIIEKRQSVAFWCNPISGHATLYWYQQILGQGPKLLIQFQNNGVVDDSQLPKDRFSAERLKGVDSTLKIQPAKLEDSAVYLCASSLDGRTVPGELFFGEGSRLTVL.

V gene TRBV5-1 combines with J gene TRBJ2-5; 9 nucleotides line up with TRBD1. CDR1 and CDR2 from the germline V gene are SGHRS and YFSETQ. With 6 bases clipped from V and 4 bases from J, the junction kept 10 bases outside the gene matches. There are 15 residues in the CDR3. The CDR3 sequence is CASTAPGQGGETQYF. The DNA of the CDR3 is TGCGCCAGCACCGCCCCGGGACAGGGAGGAGAGACCCAGTACTTC.

The V gene is TRBV20-1, the J gene TRBJ2-5, with TRBD1 identical over 11 bases. Germline values: CDR1 DFQATT, CDR2 SNEGSKA (reference sequence). The CDR3 sequence is 11 residues long. CDR3 nucleotide sequence: TGCAGCGGGACAGGGGGGGAGACCCAGTACTTC. Protein sequence: CSGTGGETQYF.

V usage is TRBV2 and J usage is TRBJ2-5; unclear D gene. This CDR3 comprises 13 residues. Per the germline V gene, CDR1 is SNHLY and CDR2 is FYNNEI. The V end lost 0 bases, the J end lost 11 bases, and 13 bases lay between the germline ends. The CDR3 DNA is TGTGCCAGCAGTGAAGCGGTAGGTGGTACACAGTACTTC. Its protein is CASSEAVGGTQYF.

This chain connects TRBV28 to TRBJ1-1; the D gene is possibly TRBD1 (5 bases). V lost 5 bases and J lost 7, with 14 bases in between. This CDR3 has 13 amino acids. The V gene's germline CDR1 is MDHEN and CDR2 SYDVKM. Written as DNA, the CDR3 is TGTGCCAGCAGTCTCCGTGGGGCCAGTGAAGCTTTCTTT. It specifies CASSLRGASEAFF. Combining the CDR3 with reference TRBV28 and TRBJ1-1 gives the whole variable domain DVKVTQSSRYLVKRTGEKVFLECVQDMDHENMFWYRQDPGLGLRLIYFSYDVKMKEKGDIPEGYSVSREKKERFSLILESASTNQTSMYLCASSLRGASEAFFGQGTRLTVV.

Remarks on this clone: The sample carries other DNA sequences with the same CDR3. The V and J genes are TRBV7-9 and TRBJ2-3, with D maybe TRBD2 (5 bases). Germline lookup yields CDR1 SEHNR and CDR2 FQNEAQ (reference sequence). V lost 0 bases, J lost 4 bases, and 5 bases lay in between. The CDR3 contains 13 residues. CDR3: CASSLAGADTQYF. CDR3 coding DNA: TGTGCCAGCAGCTTAGCGGGAGCAGATACGCAGTATTTT.

The gene calls are TRBV11-2 and TRBJ2-7; 7 bases are a match to TRBD1. The CDR3 loop spans 14 amino acids. Per germline, CDR1 SGHAT and CDR2 FQNNGV. J gave up 2 bases and V 5 bases, and 6 bases lay outside the gene matches. The CDR3 coding sequence is TGTGCCAGCAGCCCGACAGGGTTGGCCTACGAGCAGTACTTC. It yields the protein CASSPTGLAYEQYF.

V gene TRBV6-6 combines with J gene TRBJ2-7, with 7 bases that match TRBD1. The CDR3 is 15 amino acids. V lost 4 bases and J lost 2; bases outside the gene matches: 8. Germline CDR1 reads MNHNY; CDR2 reads SVGAGI (reference sequence). In nucleotides, the CDR3 is TGTGCCAGCAGTTTCCCAGTTACAGGGGCCTACGAGCAGTACTTC. Translation gives CASSFPVTGAYEQYF.

This chain connects TRBV28 to TRBJ1-3; tentatively, D is TRBD1 (6 bases). In germline, CDR1 is MDHEN, CDR2 SYDVKM. CDR3 length: 13 amino acids. V was pared by 3 bases and J by 7 bases, with 10 bases between. CDR3 amino acids: CASSLAGENTIYF. In DNA form, the CDR3 reads TGTGCCAGCAGTTTGGCAGGGGAGAACACCATATATTTT.

The chain combines TRBV19 with TRBJ1-1, with D tentatively TRBD1 (5 bases). Deletions cut 7 bases from V and 1 base from J, with 13 bases between. CDR3 size: 14 residues. Looked up from germline, CDR1 is LNHDA and CDR2 is SQIVND (reference sequence). The CDR3: CASTPGERNTEAFF. The CDR3 DNA is TGTGCCAGTACGCCGGGGGAAAGGAACACTGAAGCTTTCTTT.

The chain employs TRBV7-2 and TRBJ2-1; no clear D gene. In germline, CDR1 is SGHTA, CDR2 FQGNSA. Between the trimmed V and J ends, which lost 3 bases and 8 bases, there was a span of 11 bases. The CDR3 runs to 13 residues. The CDR3 sequence is CASSFTSYDEQFF. The CDR3, as DNA: TGTGCCAGCAGCTTTACTTCGTACGATGAGCAGTTCTTC.

With respect to this clone: Other DNA sequences of this sample code for an identical CDR3. The gene calls are TRBV10-3 and TRBJ2-5, with D perhaps matching TRBD1 (5 bases). The CDR3 has 16 amino acids. Germline V gene lookup returns CDR1 ENHRY and CDR2 SYGVKD. Trimming took off 0 bases at V and 1 base at J, with 12 bases between the two ends. CDR3 sequence: CAISESMGRLQETQYF. DNA of the CDR3: TGTGCCATCAGTGAGTCAATGGGGCGTCTCCAAGAGACCCAGTACTTC.